The sequence of this TCR beta chain was determined in a study of beta chain features in type 1 diabetes. Overall study findings and caveats: VDJ junctions from type 1 diabetes patients carried fewer insertions and larger deletions.

The whole isolated RNA underwent reverse transcription, so sequencing captured expressed TCRB transcripts. Using immunoSEQ multiplex PCR, the repertoire was profiled, and TCRdb retains in-frame clones only, with some absent. The sample holds roughly 500,000 clones, over 25% seen once. On this clone: Its antigen is currently unknown.

CDR3 size: 14 residues. V shed 0 bases and J shed 2 bases, with 7 bases lying between them. Germline CDR1 and CDR2: SGHRS and YFSETQ. This chain links TRBV5-1 with TRBJ2-3; D is unclear. The specimen was naive CD4+ T cells from blood. This sequence was found in a man aged 18 to 29 in good health. CDR3 bases: TGCGCCAGCAGCTTGGACACGATCACAGATACGCAGTATTTT. This codes for CASSLDTITDTQYF.